Listed here are 18 T cell receptor beta chains from one sample, sequenced in a study of T-cell memory formation after mild COVID-19. A single record per CDR3 protein comes from TCRdb applying MiXCR to the 5' RACE reads. Here the sample spans 110,000 to 150,000 distinct CDR3 sequences, 14% being singletons. The sequencing input was PBMCs or a T cell subset sorted from them (not recorded which). These receptors were taken from an adult woman who had mild COVID-19 (a few samples of this study predate the infection). Cell type and time point are not known.

The chain is built from TRBV5-1 and TRBJ2-7, with D unclear. The CDR3 totals 13 residues. Germline V gene lookup returns CDR1 SGHRS and CDR2 YFSETQ. Trimming took 0 bases from V and 7 from J, leaving 11 bases between them. The CDR3 is CASSLGADGEQYF. The CDR3 DNA reads TGCGCCAGCAGCTTGGGGGCAGACGGGGAGCAGTACTTC.

The gene calls are TRBV6-1 and TRBJ2-6, with TRBD1 identical over 9 bases. Trimming at V came to 3 bases and at J to 1 base, leaving 10 bases not matched to a gene. The germline gives CDR1 MNHNS, CDR2 SASEGT. CDR3 length equals 19 residues. CDR3 sequence reads: CASSDHSGQGLSGANVLTF. The CDR3, as DNA: TGTGCCAGCAGTGATCATTCGGGACAGGGACTTTCTGGGGCCAACGTCCTGACTTTC.

The DNA for the CDR3 is TGTGCCAGCAGTGACTCGACTACAGATACGCAGTATTTT. Translated: CASSDSTTDTQYF. V usage is TRBV6-4 and J usage is TRBJ2-3, with D unresolved. CDR1 is MRHNA and CDR2 is SNTAGT in the germline V gene. V was pared by 0 bases and J by 3 bases, with 4 bases between. This CDR3 has 13 amino acids.

This clonotype turned up a few times. V usage is TRBV10-3 and J usage is TRBJ2-3; 8 nucleotides match TRBD1. The ends lost 4 bases at V and 2 bases at J; junction bases unmatched: 8. This CDR3 spans 16 amino acids. Germline CDR1 reads ENHRY; CDR2 reads SYGVKD. The CDR3 sequence: CAISGPGTGTTDTQYF. CDR3 bases: TGTGCCATCAGTGGCCCCGGGACAGGAACCACAGATACGCAGTATTTT.

J is TRBJ2-7 and V is TRBV20-1; TRBD1 aligns across 9 bases. The CDR3 extends over 14 amino acids. J was trimmed by 6 bases and V by 3 bases; bases with no gene match: 9. Germline V gene data show CDR1 as DFQATT and CDR2 as SNEGSKA (reference sequence). CDR3 bases: TGCAGTGCTAGTGGGACAGGGTTAGGTGGCGAGCAGTACTTC. Amino acids: CSASGTGLGGEQYF.

This clonotype was counted at least ten times. The chain joins TRBV20-1 to TRBJ2-7, with D uncertain. V gave up 0 bases and J gave up 3 bases, with 6 bases separating them. Germline V gene data show CDR1 as DFQATT and CDR2 as SNEGSKA (reference sequence). This CDR3 has 12 residues. The CDR3, as DNA: TGCAGTGCTAGAGATGGCGGCTACGAGCAGTACTTC. It translates to CSARDGGYEQYF.

This chain links TRBV6-1 with TRBJ1-2, with 8 bases identical to TRBD1. Trimming took 4 bases from V and 6 from J; bases not matched to a gene: 10. CDR1 MNHNS and CDR2 SASEGT come from the germline V gene. This CDR3 has 15 amino acids. The CDR3 nucleotides are TGTGCCAGCAGTGCAGACAGGGGATTTAGGGATGGCTACACCTTC. Its protein is CASSADRGFRDGYTF.

The V call is TRBV4-3, the J call TRBJ2-7; the match to TRBD2 covers 13 bases. This CDR3 has 15 residues. Germline CDR1 reads LGHNA; CDR2 reads YSLEER. Unmatched junction bases numbered 1, after V lost 0 bases and J lost 5 bases. CDR3 bases: TGCGCCAGCAGCCAAGAACTAGCGGGAGGGAACGAGCAGTACTTC. Translated, it gives CASSQELAGGNEQYF.

The table lists this clonotype with a few counts. The chain employs TRBV6-5 and TRBJ1-2; perhaps TRBD1 as D (5 bases). Trimming shortened V by 6 bases and J by 4 bases, and 12 bases separated the two germline ends. Per the germline V gene, CDR1 is MNHEY and CDR2 is SVGAGI. The CDR3 covers 13 residues. CDR3 in DNA: TGTGCCAGCAGCCAGGGTGAAGGCTATGGCTACACCTTC. Translated, it gives CASSQGEGYGYTF.

The CDR3 reads CASSQWRGTDNEQFF. CDR3 sequence (DNA): TGTGCCAGCTCCCAATGGCGGGGAACCGACAATGAGCAGTTCTTC. The V and J genes are TRBV12-3 or TRBV12-4 and TRBJ2-1, with a weak D call TRBD2 (6 bases). The CDR3 covers 15 residues. V lost 8 bases, J lost 5 bases, and 19 bases lay in between.

The chain has TRBV7-8 and TRBJ2-7, with D possibly matching TRBD2 (6 bases). V was clipped by 8 bases and J by 2 bases, with 16 bases between them. Germline CDR1 and CDR2: SGHVS and FQNEAQ. The CDR3 is made up of 14 amino acids. The CDR3 DNA follows: TGTGCCAGCGTCCGGGGGTACGGACCCTACGAGCAGTACTTC. It is translated as CASVRGYGPYEQYF.

The CDR3 bases are TGTGCCAGCACCTCGACTAAAACAGGGGGCTGGAGCTCCTATAATTCACCCCTCCACTTT. Protein product: CASTSTKTGGWSSYNSPLHF. The chain joins TRBV28 to TRBJ1-6, with TRBD1 matching 9 bases. The CDR3 consists of 20 residues. The V and J ends lost 7 bases and 0 bases, in that order; junction bases with no gene match: 16. Looked up from germline, CDR1 is MDHEN and CDR2 is SYDVKM.

This clonotype has a handful of counts. This chain uses TRBV12-3 or TRBV12-4 with TRBJ2-2; possibly TRBD1 for D (5 bases). The CDR3 totals 14 residues. V was cut by 4 bases and J by 1 base, with 7 bases left in between. This CDR3 reads CASSSDRNTGELFF. In DNA, the CDR3 is TGTGCCAGCAGTTCCGACAGGAACACCGGGGAGCTGTTTTTT.

By sample share, this clonotype is medium-sized. V and J are TRBV20-1 and TRBJ2-1; perhaps TRBD2 as D (5 bases). The CDR3 consists of 15 residues. Germline V CDR1 and CDR2: DFQATT, SNEGSKA (reference sequence). V was clipped by 4 bases and J by 3 bases, with 16 bases between them. DNA of the CDR3: TGCAGTGCTACCCCACCCCTCGGGGTCTACAATGAGCAGTTCTTC. It is translated as CSATPPLGVYNEQFF.

This clonotype was detected a few times. The V gene is TRBV7-9, the J gene TRBJ1-5; possibly TRBD1 for D (6 bases). Germline loops: CDR1 SEHNR, CDR2 FQNEAQ (reference sequence). The CDR3 runs 14 residues. Deletions cut 11 bases from V and 2 bases from J, with 16 bases between. This CDR3 is CAAGEGGRNQPQHF. The CDR3, as DNA: TGTGCCGCAGGGGAGGGCGGGCGCAATCAGCCCCAGCATTTT.

The gene calls are TRBV6-5 and TRBJ2-7; D gene unclear. Germline loops: CDR1 MNHEY, CDR2 SVGAGI. Trimming shortened V by 0 bases and J by 7 bases, and 13 bases separated the two germline ends. This CDR3 spans 14 amino acids. The CDR3 loop reads CASSYSFTAGEQYF. The CDR3 region has the DNA TGTGCCAGCAGTTACTCTTTCACGGCTGGGGAGCAGTACTTC.

The V call is TRBV9, the J call TRBJ2-7; D is perhaps TRBD2 (6 bases). Germline V lookup: CDR1 SGDLS, CDR2 YYNGEE. V was pared by 0 bases and J by 2 bases, with 12 bases between. The CDR3 runs 15 residues. DNA for the CDR3: TGTGCCAGCAGCGTAGACAGCGGGTCAACCTACGAGCAGTACTTC. This codes for CASSVDSGSTYEQYF.

In nucleotides, the CDR3 is TGTGCCAGCAGTTATTCGGGACGCATGAACACTGAAGCTTTCTTT. It codes for CASSYSGRMNTEAFF. J is TRBJ1-1 and V is TRBV6-5; tentative D call: TRBD1 (5 bases). Trimming stripped 3 bases from V and 0 bases from J, with 11 bases between. The CDR3 runs 15 residues. Germline CDR1 reads MNHEY; CDR2 reads SVGAGI.